Each of the 10 T cell receptor beta chains below was sequenced from the same sample in a study of blood T cell repertoires in COVID-19 (dated by TCRdb to 2019 to 2021). Libraries were constructed by the immunoSEQ multiplex PCR assay. The table was pulled from immuneACCESS by TCRdb, which kept in-frame rearrangements only. Such tables lose some clones; where checked, under half of the loss comes from unresolved V genes, and the rest has no known cause. For this sample the table gives roughly 100,000 clones, of which around nine tenths were detected only once. Approximately 4.8% of the sample is in the top ten clones. The sample consisted of peripheral blood. The receptors here all came from a woman older than 75 with active COVID-19.

This clone is a singleton in its sample. The chain recombines TRBV2 with TRBJ2-3; tentatively, D is TRBD1 (5 bases). There are 16 residues in the CDR3. Germline V lookup: CDR1 SNHLY, CDR2 FYNNEI. Trimming cost V 2 bases and J 0 bases, with 12 bases left between them. CDR3 protein: CASSEYGAASTDTQYF. The CDR3 DNA sequence: TGTGCCAGCAGTGAATATGGGGCGGCTAGCACAGATACGCAGTATTTT.

The chain combines TRBV4-2 with TRBJ2-3, with a weak D call TRBD2 (7 bases). The CDR3 contains 19 residues. The ends were cut back, 1 base at V and 0 bases at J, with 20 bases in the middle. Germline lookup yields CDR1 LGHNA and CDR2 YNFKEQ. This chain's CDR3 is CASSQVGGARGFSTDTQYF. The DNA for the CDR3 is TGTGCCAGCAGCCAAGTAGGGGGGGCCCGTGGGTTTAGCACAGATACGCAGTATTTT.

This chain joins TRBV6-6 and TRBJ2-1; possibly TRBD1 for D (5 bases). CDR1 is MNHNY and CDR2 is SVGAGI in the germline V gene (reference sequence). V was clipped by 2 bases and J by 1 base, with 9 bases between them. The length of the CDR3 is 15 residues. The CDR3 DNA reads as TGTGCCAGCAGTTACGCCGGACATTCCTACAATGAGCAGTTCTTC. This translates into CASSYAGHSYNEQFF.

V is TRBV29-1 and J is TRBJ2-1, with 15 bases matching TRBD2. This CDR3 region has 13 residues. The trim removed 7 bases at V and 9 bases at J, leaving 4 bases unmatched. Germline CDR1 reads SQVTM; CDR2 reads ANQGSEA. The DNA for the CDR3 is TGCAGCGCCGGGACTAGCGGGGGGATTGAGCAGTTCTTC. Translation: CSAGTSGGIEQFF.

This clone was found once. The chain is built from TRBV9 and TRBJ2-7; 7 nucleotides align to TRBD1. V lost 0 bases, J lost 2 bases, and 5 bases stayed unmatched. The germline gives CDR1 SGDLS, CDR2 YYNGEE. The CDR3 extends over 15 amino acids. The chain's CDR3 is CASSVDGQAAYEQYF. Written as DNA, the CDR3 is TGTGCCAGCAGCGTAGACGGACAGGCTGCCTACGAGCAGTACTTC.

The chain uses TRBV6-6 and TRBJ2-5; 10 bases are shared with TRBD1. The germline V gene has CDR1 MNHNY and CDR2 SVGAGI (reference sequence). The CDR3 sequence is 16 residues long. V shed 5 bases and J 1 base; nucleotides not matched to a gene: 7. CDR3 sequence reads: CASSPRQGASQETQYF. The CDR3, as DNA: TGTGCCAGCAGTCCCAGACAGGGGGCCAGCCAAGAGACCCAGTACTTC.

This chain connects TRBV7-9 to TRBJ1-1; D unresolved. The V end was cut by 2 bases, the J end by 4 bases, with 11 bases between. From germline, CDR1 is SEHNR and CDR2 FQNEAQ (reference sequence). This CDR3 has 14 residues. The CDR3, as DNA: TGTGCCAGCAGCTTACAAATACCGGGCACTGAAGCTTTCTTT. It codes for CASSLQIPGTEAFF.

In its sample, this clone was seen a few times. The V gene is TRBV7-9, the J gene TRBJ2-1, with TRBD2 matching over 7 bases. V dropped 4 bases and J dropped 0; count of bases not matched to a gene: 0. The CDR3 is 14 amino acids. The V gene's germline CDR1 is SEHNR and CDR2 FQNEAQ (reference sequence). The CDR3 sequence: CASSWTSSYNEQFF. CDR3 nucleotide sequence: TGTGCCAGCAGCTGGACTAGCTCCTACAATGAGCAGTTCTTC.

The chain is built from TRBV10-3 and TRBJ2-7, with 7 bases fitting TRBD2. The V segment lost 3 bases and the J segment 3 bases; nucleotides outside the gene matches: 8. CDR3 size: 15 residues. CDR1 ENHRY and CDR2 SYGVKD come from the germline V gene. The CDR3 reads CAISDGLGSIYEQYF. CDR3 DNA: TGTGCCATCAGTGACGGACTAGGCTCTATCTACGAGCAGTACTTC.

The chain uses TRBV27 and TRBJ2-1, with D possibly TRBD1 on 5 matching bases. CDR1 is MNHEY and CDR2 is SMNVEV in the germline V gene (reference sequence). Trimming took off 1 base at V and 7 bases at J, with 14 bases between the two ends. This CDR3 contains 15 residues. Here the CDR3 DNA reads TGTGCCAGCAGTTTATTAATACAGGCCGAAAATGAGCAGTTCTTC. Its protein is CASSLLIQAENEQFF.